Listed below are T cell receptor beta chains from one sample, sequenced in a study of breast tumors, draining lymph nodes, adjacent tissues. TCRdb re-analysed the multiplex PCR reads in MiXCR, keeping a single row per CDR3 protein. The sample includes around 290,000 distinct CDR3 sequences, around 30% seen only once; the top ten take 0.85% to 1.2%. The sequenced sample was axillary lymph node tissue. Receptors originate from a female donor with breast cancer. Some clones in this sample may be carry-over from other donors' samples. Both conserved end residues are part of each CDR3. A D gene is named only where the DNA matches it firmly. Clone size, where shown, is once, few, many, or a class for clones that have expanded.

clone_size: many; d_call: TRBD1; v_call: TRBV7-6; j_call: TRBJ2-2; cdr3_aa: CASSDGGQGDPGELFF; cdr3_nt: TGTGCCAGCAGCGACGGGGGACAGGGGGACCCCGGGGAGCTGTTTTTT
clone_size: many; d_call: NA; v_call: TRBV19; j_call: TRBJ1-4; cdr3_aa: CASTGGSATNEKLFF; cdr3_nt: TGTGCCAGTACCGGGGGAAGTGCAACTAATGAAAAACTGTTTTTT
clone_size: many; d_call: TRBD2; v_call: TRBV2; j_call: TRBJ2-7; cdr3_aa: CASSLFSQGGLAGYEQYF; cdr3_nt: TGTGCCAGCAGTCTCTTCTCCCAGGGGGGACTAGCGGGGTACGAGCAGTACTTC
clone_size: NA; d_call: NA; v_call: TRBV30; j_call: TRBJ2-2; cdr3_aa: CAWGRLNTGELSF; cdr3_nt: TGTGCCTGGGGACGGTTGAACACCGGGGAGCTGTCTTTT
clone_size: NA; d_call: NA; v_call: TRBV7-3; j_call: TRBJ1-4; cdr3_aa: CASSNGGGNEKLFF; cdr3_nt: TGTGCCAGCAGCAATGGGGGCGGCAATGAAAAACTGTTTTTT
clone_size: many; d_call: TRBD2; v_call: TRBV5-4; j_call: TRBJ2-3; cdr3_aa: CASSFRLAGPTDTQYF; cdr3_nt: TGTGCCAGCAGCTTTCGACTAGCGGGACCCACAGATACGCAGTATTTT
clone_size: many; d_call: NA; v_call: TRBV11-2; j_call: TRBJ2-5; cdr3_aa: CASSLEYGRANAQYF; cdr3_nt: TGTGCCAGCAGCTTAGAGTACGGACGGGCCAACGCCCAGTACTTC
clone_size: many; d_call: TRBD1; v_call: TRBV20-1; j_call: TRBJ1-3; cdr3_aa: CSAQTGANTIYF; cdr3_nt: TGCAGTGCTCAGACAGGGGCAAACACCATATATTTT
clone_size: many; d_call: NA; v_call: TRBV11-2; j_call: TRBJ2-1; cdr3_aa: CASSQRLAGPYNEQFF; cdr3_nt: TGTGCCAGCAGCCAAAGGTTGGCGGGACCGTACAATGAGCAGTTCTTC
clone_size: many; d_call: TRBD1; v_call: TRBV2; j_call: TRBJ1-3; cdr3_aa: CASSPTGNGNTIYF; cdr3_nt: TGTGCCAGCAGCCCGACAGGGAACGGAAACACCATATATTTT
clone_size: many; d_call: NA; v_call: TRBV14; j_call: TRBJ1-6; cdr3_aa: CASSQLLADNSPLHF; cdr3_nt: TGTGCCAGCAGCCAACTCCTCGCGGATAATTCACCCCTCCACTTT
clone_size: NA; d_call: TRBD2; v_call: TRBV20-1; j_call: TRBJ2-3; cdr3_aa: CSAPTSGRRTQYF; cdr3_nt: TGCAGTGCACCGACTAGCGGGAGAAGGACGCAGTATTTT
clone_size: many; d_call: TRBD2; v_call: TRBV5-1; j_call: TRBJ2-3; cdr3_aa: CASSFGSGRAGTDTQYF; cdr3_nt: TGCGCCAGCAGCTTCGGGAGCGGGAGGGCCGGAACAGATACGCAGTATTTT
clone_size: NA; d_call: NA; v_call: TRBV9; j_call: TRBJ2-3; cdr3_aa: CASSARGLGTDTQYF; cdr3_nt: TGTGCCAGCAGCGCCCGCGGGCTCGGCACAGATACGCAGTATTTT
clone_size: NA; d_call: TRBD1; v_call: TRBV29-1; j_call: TRBJ2-2; cdr3_aa: CSVVRTGSRNTGELFF; cdr3_nt: TGCAGCGTTGTAAGGACAGGTTCGAGGAACACCGGGGAGCTGTTTTTT
clone_size: many; d_call: NA; v_call: TRBV30; j_call: TRBJ1-4; cdr3_aa: CAWSLNEKLFF; cdr3_nt: TGTGCCTGGAGTTTAAATGAAAAACTGTTTTTT
clone_size: NA; d_call: NA; v_call: TRBV25-1; j_call: TRBJ1-4; cdr3_aa: CASSEAEGRVGKKLVF; cdr3_nt: TGTGCCAGCAGTGAGGCCGAGGGTCGGGTGGGTAAAAAACTGGTTTTT
clone_size: NA; d_call: NA; v_call: TRBV2; j_call: TRBJ2-5; cdr3_aa: CASSGWQGNQPQYF; cdr3_nt: TGTGCCAGCAGTGGGTGGCAGGGCAATCAGCCCCAGTACTTC